The 16 T cell receptor beta chains listed next were all sequenced from one sample in a study of response to subunit inactivated influenza vaccine. TCRdb re-analysed the RT-PCR reads in MiXCR, keeping a single row per CDR3 protein. This sample has approximately 530,000 distinct CDR3 sequences, with over 10% found just once. The sequencing here drew on PBMCs from blood, taken around seven weeks after vaccination. The receptors here all came from a man in his forties or fifties who received an inactivated influenza vaccine.

The genes are TRBV10-1 and TRBJ2-7; D gene uncertain. This CDR3 region has 14 residues. Germline V gene sequence: CDR1 WNHNN, CDR2 SYGVQD (reference sequence). Trimming removed 0 bases from V and 2 bases from J, with 8 bases in between. The CDR3, as DNA: TGCGCCAGCAGTGAGTCGATTGGAGCCTACGAGCAGTACTTC. Amino acids: CASSESIGAYEQYF.

The J gene is TRBJ2-2, the V gene TRBV5-1; no firm D call. The CDR3 loop spans 16 amino acids. Trimming removed 0 bases from V and 0 bases from J, with 9 bases in between. CDR1 SGHRS and CDR2 YFSETQ come from the germline V gene. CDR3: CASSLDLDANTGELFF. DNA of the CDR3: TGCGCCAGCAGCTTGGATCTGGATGCGAACACCGGGGAGCTGTTTTTT.

This clonotype was recorded a few times. This chain links TRBV4-3 with TRBJ2-3; 11 positions agree with TRBD2. Per germline, CDR1 LGHNA and CDR2 YSLEER. The CDR3 totals 17 residues. Trimming took 6 bases from V and 3 from J; bases not matched to a gene: 11. CDR3 residues: CASSSGLAGIRTDTQYF. CDR3 DNA sequence: TGCGCCAGCAGTTCCGGACTAGCGGGTATTCGTACAGATACGCAGTATTTT.

Here the CDR3 reads CASSFYGTSGGVYNEQFF. The CDR3 coding sequence is TGTGCCAGCAGCTTTTACGGGACTAGCGGCGGGGTTTACAATGAGCAGTTCTTC. The rearrangement links TRBV11-1 to TRBJ2-1, with 11 bases aligning to TRBD2. Per germline, CDR1 SGHAT and CDR2 FQDESV (reference sequence). The junction had 11 bases not matched to a gene; V was cut back by 3 bases and J by 4 bases. This CDR3 region has 18 residues.

The gene calls are TRBV20-1 and TRBJ1-5; D may be TRBD1 (5 bases). Per germline, CDR1 DFQATT and CDR2 SNEGSKA (reference sequence). With 6 bases removed from V and 0 bases from J, the gap between germline ends came to 15 bases. The length of the CDR3 is 15 residues. CDR3 in amino acids: CSATDVGDSNQPQHF. In DNA, the CDR3 is TGCAGTGCAACAGACGTAGGGGATAGCAATCAGCCCCAGCATTTT.

This clonotype was counted at least ten times. The chain is built from TRBV7-2 and TRBJ2-1, with 7 nucleotides matching TRBD2. CDR1 is SGHTA and CDR2 is FQGNSA in the germline V gene. The CDR3 has 16 residues. After removal of 5 bases from V and 4 bases from J, the junction contained 11 bases not matched to a gene. Here the CDR3 reads CASSPNRDYLYNEQFF. The CDR3 DNA reads as TGTGCCAGCAGCCCTAACCGGGACTACCTTTACAATGAGCAGTTCTTC.

In its sample, this clonotype was seen a few times. V usage is TRBV7-8 and J usage is TRBJ1-5; D unclear. Trimming left V 4 bases short and J 3 bases short, with 10 bases between. This CDR3 has 14 amino acids. Germline values: CDR1 SGHVS, CDR2 FQNEAQ. This chain's CDR3 is CASSSPGNNQPQHF. DNA of the CDR3: TGTGCCAGCAGCTCCCCCGGGAACAATCAGCCCCAGCATTTT.

The gene calls are TRBV28 and TRBJ1-3; tentatively, D is TRBD1 (5 bases). The CDR3 sequence is 15 residues long. The V end lost 0 bases, the J end lost 0 bases, and 6 bases lay between the germline ends. The germline gives CDR1 MDHEN, CDR2 SYDVKM. As DNA, the CDR3 is TGTGCCAGCAGTTTATGGGGGCCCTCTGGAAACACCATATATTTT. Its translation is CASSLWGPSGNTIYF.

At least ten counts were recorded for this clonotype. The rearrangement links TRBV5-1 to TRBJ2-1; D is unresolved. The germline V and J ends were trimmed by 0 bases and 6 bases, with 10 bases remaining between them. Germline V gene data show CDR1 as SGHRS and CDR2 as YFSETQ. This CDR3 region has 14 residues. CDR3 DNA sequence: TGCGCCAGCAGCTTGGATCCTCCTCGCAATGAGCAGTTCTTC. Protein sequence: CASSLDPPRNEQFF.

This clonotype occurred many times. This sequence joins TRBV24-1 and TRBJ1-1, with D hard to call. V dropped 8 bases and J dropped 9 bases, with 15 bases sitting between them. Germline CDR1 reads KGHDR; CDR2 reads SFDVKD. CDR3 length equals 12 residues. In DNA, the CDR3 is TGTGCCACCATGAGTTTTTCGGGAAAAGCTTTCTTT. Encoded protein: CATMSFSGKAFF.

This chain uses TRBV20-1 with TRBJ1-4; D remains ambiguous. The CDR3 extends over 12 amino acids. V gave up 0 bases and J gave up 8 bases, with 7 bases separating them. CDR1 and CDR2 from the germline V gene are DFQATT and SNEGSKA (reference sequence). The CDR3 DNA sequence: TGCAGTGCTAGAGATCACCGGGAAAAACTGTTTTTT. It codes for CSARDHREKLFF.

The chain is built from TRBV10-3 and TRBJ2-6; TRBD1 matches at 7 bases. V shed 7 bases, J shed 0 bases, and the junction held 9 bases outside the gene matches. The CDR3 loop spans 17 amino acids. Germline loops: CDR1 ENHRY, CDR2 SYGVKD. CDR3 bases: TGTGCCATCACCCTGGGGGACAGCCGCTCTGGGGCCAACGTCCTGACTTTC. Translated, it gives CAITLGDSRSGANVLTF.

This chain joins TRBV5-1 and TRBJ2-7; possible D gene TRBD2, 7 bases. Trimming removed 4 bases from V and 5 bases from J, with 22 bases in between. This CDR3 is 16 amino acids long. Germline V CDR1 and CDR2: SGHRS, YFSETQ. The CDR3 bases are TGCGCCAGCAGCCTGGCTGGGGGGGACATCTTCCACGAGCAGTACTTC. It encodes CASSLAGGDIFHEQYF.

The CDR3 bases are TGTGCCAGCAGCTCCGGGACAGGGGTTAACACTGAAGCTTTCTTT. This codes for CASSSGTGVNTEAFF. The J gene is TRBJ1-1, the V gene TRBV7-9; TRBD1 agrees at 10 bases. J was trimmed by 2 bases and V by 4 bases; bases with no gene match: 4. The CDR3 consists of 15 residues. CDR1 is SEHNR and CDR2 is FQNEAQ in the germline V gene (reference sequence).

A few counts support this clonotype. The gene calls are TRBV29-1 and TRBJ1-4; D gene ambiguous. V lost 4 bases and J 0 bases, leaving 9 bases between the germline ends. The CDR3 has 14 residues. From germline, CDR1 is SQVTM and CDR2 ANQGSEA. The CDR3 nucleotides read TGCAGCGTTGGCGTCGGAGCAACTAATGAAAAACTGTTTTTT. Translated, it gives CSVGVGATNEKLFF.

This clonotype was picked up a small number of times. The junction differs from germline at one of its ends, possibly a read error. The chain employs TRBV9 and TRBJ2-3, with D perhaps TRBD1 (5 bases). Germline V gene lookup returns CDR1 SGDLS and CDR2 YYNGEE. The CDR3 length is 14 residues. CDR3 loop: CASTVGARGDTQYF. The CDR3 DNA follows: TGTGCCAGCACCGTAGGGGCCCGTGGGGATACGCAGTATTTT.